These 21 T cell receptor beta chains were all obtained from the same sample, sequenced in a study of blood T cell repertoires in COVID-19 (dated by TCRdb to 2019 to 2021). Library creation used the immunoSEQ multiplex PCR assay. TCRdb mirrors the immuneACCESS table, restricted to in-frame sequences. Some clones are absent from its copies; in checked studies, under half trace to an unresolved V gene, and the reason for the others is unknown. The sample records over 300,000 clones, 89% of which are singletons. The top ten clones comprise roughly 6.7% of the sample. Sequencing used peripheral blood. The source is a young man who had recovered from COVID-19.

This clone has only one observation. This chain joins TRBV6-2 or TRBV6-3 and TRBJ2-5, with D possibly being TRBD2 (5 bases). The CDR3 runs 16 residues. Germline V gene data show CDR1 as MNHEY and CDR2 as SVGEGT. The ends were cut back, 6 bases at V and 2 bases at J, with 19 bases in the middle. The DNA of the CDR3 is TGTGCCAGCAGCTATCCAGGAGCCGGGGTACAAGAGACCCAGTACTTC. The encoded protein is CASSYPGAGVQETQYF.

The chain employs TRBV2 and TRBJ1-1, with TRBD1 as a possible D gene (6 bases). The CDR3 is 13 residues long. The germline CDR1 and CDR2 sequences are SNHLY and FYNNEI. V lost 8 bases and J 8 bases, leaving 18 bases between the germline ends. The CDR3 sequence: CASLFVGGGEAFF. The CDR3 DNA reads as TGTGCCAGCCTGTTCGTAGGGGGGGGCGAAGCTTTCTTT.

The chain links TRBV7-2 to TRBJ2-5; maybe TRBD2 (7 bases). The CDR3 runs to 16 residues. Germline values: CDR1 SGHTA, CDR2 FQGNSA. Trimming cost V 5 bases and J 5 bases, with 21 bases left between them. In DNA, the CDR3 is TGTGCCAGCAGCCGCCTGGCGGGGGCCCCATGGGAGACCCAGTACTTC. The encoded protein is CASSRLAGAPWETQYF. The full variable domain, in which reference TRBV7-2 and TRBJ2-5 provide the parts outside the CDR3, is GAGVSQSPSNKVTEKGKDVELRCDPISGHTALYWYRQSLGQGLEFLIYFQGNSAPDKSGLPSDRFSAERTGGSVSTLTIQRTQQEDSAVYLCASSRLAGAPWETQYFGPGTRLLVL.

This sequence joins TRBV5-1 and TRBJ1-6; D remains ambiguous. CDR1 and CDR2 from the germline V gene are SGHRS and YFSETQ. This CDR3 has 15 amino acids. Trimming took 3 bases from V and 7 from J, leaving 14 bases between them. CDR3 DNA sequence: TGCGCCAGCAGCTGGGAGGCGGGGAGCAATTCACCCCTCCACTTT. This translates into CASSWEAGSNSPLHF.

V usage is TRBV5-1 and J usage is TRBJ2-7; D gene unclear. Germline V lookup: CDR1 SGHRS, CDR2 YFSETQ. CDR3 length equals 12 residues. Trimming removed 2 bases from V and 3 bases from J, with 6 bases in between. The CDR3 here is CASSLRGYEQYF. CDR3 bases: TGCGCCAGCAGCTTACGAGGCTACGAGCAGTACTTC. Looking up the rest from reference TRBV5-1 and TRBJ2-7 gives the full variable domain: KAGVTQTPRYLIKTRGQQVTLSCSPISGHRSVSWYQQTPGQGLQFLFEYFSETQRNKGNFPGRFSGRQFSNSRSEMNVSTLELGDSALYLCASSLRGYEQYFGPGTRLTVT.

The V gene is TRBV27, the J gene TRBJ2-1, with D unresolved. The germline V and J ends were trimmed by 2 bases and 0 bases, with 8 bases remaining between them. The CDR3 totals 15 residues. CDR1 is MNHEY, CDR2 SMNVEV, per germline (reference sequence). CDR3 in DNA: TGTGCCAGCAGTTTAACGTTCAGCTCCTACAATGAGCAGTTCTTC. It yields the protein CASSLTFSSYNEQFF.

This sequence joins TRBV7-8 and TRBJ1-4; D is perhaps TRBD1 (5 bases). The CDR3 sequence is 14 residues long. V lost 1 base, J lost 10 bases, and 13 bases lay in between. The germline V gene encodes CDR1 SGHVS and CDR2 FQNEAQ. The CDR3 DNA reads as TGTGCCAGCAGCTTAGACGGCAGGGAAGGAAAACTGTTTTTT. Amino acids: CASSLDGREGKLFF.

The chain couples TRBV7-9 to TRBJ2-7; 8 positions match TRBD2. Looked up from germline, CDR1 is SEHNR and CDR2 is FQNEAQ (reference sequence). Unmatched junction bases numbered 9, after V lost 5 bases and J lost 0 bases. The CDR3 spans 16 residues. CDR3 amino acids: CASSTVAGLSSYEQYF. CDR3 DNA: TGTGCCAGCAGCACCGTAGCGGGGCTTAGCTCCTACGAGCAGTACTTC.

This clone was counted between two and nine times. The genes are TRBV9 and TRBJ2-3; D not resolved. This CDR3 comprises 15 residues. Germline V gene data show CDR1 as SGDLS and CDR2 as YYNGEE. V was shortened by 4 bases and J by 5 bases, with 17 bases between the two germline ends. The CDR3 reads CASSFRGGVGDTQYF. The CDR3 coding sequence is TGTGCCAGCAGCTTCCGTGGTGGAGTCGGAGATACGCAGTATTTT.

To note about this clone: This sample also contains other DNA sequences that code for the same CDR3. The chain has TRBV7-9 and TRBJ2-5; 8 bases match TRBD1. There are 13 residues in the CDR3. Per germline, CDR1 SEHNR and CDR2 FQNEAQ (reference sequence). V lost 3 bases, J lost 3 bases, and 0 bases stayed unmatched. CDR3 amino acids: CASSLTGEETQYF. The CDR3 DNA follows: TGTGCCAGCAGCTTGACAGGGGAAGAGACCCAGTACTTC.

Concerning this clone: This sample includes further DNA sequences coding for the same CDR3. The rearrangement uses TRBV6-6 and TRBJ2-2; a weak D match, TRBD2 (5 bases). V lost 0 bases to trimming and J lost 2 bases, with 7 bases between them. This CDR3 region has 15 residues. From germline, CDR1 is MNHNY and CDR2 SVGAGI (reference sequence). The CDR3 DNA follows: TGTGCCAGCAGTTACTCGAGCGGAAACACCGGGGAGCTGTTTTTT. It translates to CASSYSSGNTGELFF.

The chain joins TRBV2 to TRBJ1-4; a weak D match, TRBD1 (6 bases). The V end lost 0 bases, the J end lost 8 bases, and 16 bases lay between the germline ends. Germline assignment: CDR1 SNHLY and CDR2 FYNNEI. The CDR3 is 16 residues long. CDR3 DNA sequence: TGTGCCAGCAGTGAAGCGTTAGTGGGGACACGAGAAAAACTGTTTTTT. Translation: CASSEALVGTREKLFF.

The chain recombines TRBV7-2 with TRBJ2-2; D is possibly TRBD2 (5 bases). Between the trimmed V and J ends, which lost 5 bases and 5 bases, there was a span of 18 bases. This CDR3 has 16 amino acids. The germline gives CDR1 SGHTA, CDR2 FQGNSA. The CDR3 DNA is TGTGCCAGCAGCCACATAGGTTTTGAGGGTACCGGGGAGCTGTTTTTT. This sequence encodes CASSHIGFEGTGELFF.

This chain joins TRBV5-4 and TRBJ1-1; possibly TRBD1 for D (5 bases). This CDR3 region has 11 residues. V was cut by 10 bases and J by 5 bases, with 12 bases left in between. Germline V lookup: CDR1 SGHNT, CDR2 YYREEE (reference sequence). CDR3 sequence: CAGGLGTEAFF. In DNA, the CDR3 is TGTGCCGGGGGGTTGGGGACTGAAGCTTTCTTT.

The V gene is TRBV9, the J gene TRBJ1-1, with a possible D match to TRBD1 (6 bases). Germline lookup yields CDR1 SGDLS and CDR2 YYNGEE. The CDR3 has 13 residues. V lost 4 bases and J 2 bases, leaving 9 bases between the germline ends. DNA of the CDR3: TGTGCCAGCAGCTCGGGACAAAACACTGAAGCTTTCTTT. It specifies CASSSGQNTEAFF.

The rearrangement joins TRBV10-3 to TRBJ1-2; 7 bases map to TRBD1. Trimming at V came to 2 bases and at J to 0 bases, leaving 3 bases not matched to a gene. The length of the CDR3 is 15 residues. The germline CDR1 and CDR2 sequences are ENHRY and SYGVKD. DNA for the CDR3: TGTGCCATCAGTGAGACAGGGGATACTAACTATGGCTACACCTTC. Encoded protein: CAISETGDTNYGYTF.

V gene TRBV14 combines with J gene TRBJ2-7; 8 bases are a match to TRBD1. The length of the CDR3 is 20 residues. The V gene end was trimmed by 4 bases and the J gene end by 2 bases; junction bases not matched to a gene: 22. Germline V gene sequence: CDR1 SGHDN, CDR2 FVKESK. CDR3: CASSPYGQGSEQSQTYEQYF. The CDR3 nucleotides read TGTGCCAGCAGCCCTTATGGACAGGGCAGCGAGCAATCGCAGACCTACGAGCAGTACTTC.

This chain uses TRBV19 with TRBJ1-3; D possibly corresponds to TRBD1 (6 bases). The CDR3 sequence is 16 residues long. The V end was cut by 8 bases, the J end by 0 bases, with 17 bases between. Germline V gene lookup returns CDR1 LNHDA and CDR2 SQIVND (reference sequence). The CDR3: CASSRATGLSGNTIYF. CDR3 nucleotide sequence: TGTGCCAGTTCGAGGGCCACAGGGCTCTCTGGAAACACCATATATTTT. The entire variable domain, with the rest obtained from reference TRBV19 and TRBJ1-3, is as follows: DGGITQSPKYLFRKEGQNVTLSCEQNLNHDAMYWYRQDPGQGLRLIYYSQIVNDFQKGDIAEGYSVSREKKESFPLTVTSAQKNPTAFYLCASSRATGLSGNTIYFGEGSWLTVV.

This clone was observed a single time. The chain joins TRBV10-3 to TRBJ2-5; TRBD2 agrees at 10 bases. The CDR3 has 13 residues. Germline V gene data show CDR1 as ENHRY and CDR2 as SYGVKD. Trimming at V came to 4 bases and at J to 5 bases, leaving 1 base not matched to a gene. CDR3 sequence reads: CAISVGLAETQYF. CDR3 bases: TGTGCCATCAGTGTGGGACTAGCGGAGACCCAGTACTTC.

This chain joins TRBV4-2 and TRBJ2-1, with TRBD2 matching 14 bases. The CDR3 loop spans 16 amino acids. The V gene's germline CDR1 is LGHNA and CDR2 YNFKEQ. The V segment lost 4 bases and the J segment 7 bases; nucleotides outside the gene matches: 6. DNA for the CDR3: TGTGCCAGCAGCCGGGGACTAGCGGGGGTCGGAAATGAGCAGTTCTTC. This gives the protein CASSRGLAGVGNEQFF.

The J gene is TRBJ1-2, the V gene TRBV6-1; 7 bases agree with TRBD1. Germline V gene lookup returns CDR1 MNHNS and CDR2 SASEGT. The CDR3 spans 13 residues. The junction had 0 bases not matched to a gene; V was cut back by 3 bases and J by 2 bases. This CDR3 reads CASSDRGNYGYTF. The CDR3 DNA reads TGTGCCAGCAGTGACAGGGGGAACTATGGCTACACCTTC.